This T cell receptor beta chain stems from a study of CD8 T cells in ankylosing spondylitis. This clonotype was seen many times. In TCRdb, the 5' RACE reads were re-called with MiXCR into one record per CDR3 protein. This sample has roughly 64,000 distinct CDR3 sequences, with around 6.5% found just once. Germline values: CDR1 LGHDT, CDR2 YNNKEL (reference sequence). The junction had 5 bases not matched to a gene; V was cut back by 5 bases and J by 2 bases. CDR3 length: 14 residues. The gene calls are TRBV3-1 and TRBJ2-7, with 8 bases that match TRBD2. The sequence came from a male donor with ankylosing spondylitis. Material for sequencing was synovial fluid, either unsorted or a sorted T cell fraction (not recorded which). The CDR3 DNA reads TGTGCCAGCAGCGATCAAGCGGGAGCCTACGAGCAGTACTTC. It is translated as CASSDQAGAYEQYF.